Shown below are 21 T cell receptor beta chains from a single sample sequenced in a study of human T cells and chemical hapten exposure. Described time point: patch test 3, about 24 weeks after DPC sensitization. Indicated treatment: therapeutic diphenylcyclopropenone sensitization with weekly scalp DPC. The starting material, unfractionated whole blood, was used for total RNA extraction. Using its own MiXCR run on the RACE reads, TCRdb lists one record per CDR3 protein. The sample shows 35,000 to 45,000 distinct CDR3 sequences, more than 9.5% of them seen only once. Here the sequenced sample was whole blood, taken in connection with sensitization to the hapten diphenylcyclopropenone (DPC). These receptors all come from a woman aged 40 to 49 with alopecia areata. Some clones in this sample may be carry-over from other donors' samples.

This clonotype occurred many times. The genes are TRBV10-1 and TRBJ1-2; unclear D gene. Germline loops: CDR1 WNHNN, CDR2 SYGVQD (reference sequence). V lost 3 bases to trimming and J lost 4 bases, with 6 bases between them. The CDR3 contains 12 residues. CDR3 residues: CASSDGPYGYTF. The CDR3, as DNA: TGCGCCAGCAGTGATGGACCCTATGGCTACACCTTC.

In this sample, this clonotype turned up a few times. This chain connects TRBV29-1 to TRBJ2-5, with a tentative D call TRBD2 (6 bases). Per germline, CDR1 SQVTM and CDR2 ANQGSEA. The CDR3 consists of 11 residues. The V end was cut by 6 bases, the J end by 3 bases, with 8 bases between. In nucleotides, the CDR3 is TGCAGCGTCGGCGGGGAAGAGACCCAGTACTTC. Translated, it gives CSVGGEETQYF.

There are many counts of this clonotype. V gene TRBV18 combines with J gene TRBJ2-1; D possibly corresponds to TRBD2 (5 bases). Germline V gives CDR1 KGHSH, CDR2 LQKENI. V dropped 2 bases and J dropped 2 bases, with 13 bases sitting between them. The CDR3 has 16 residues. The CDR3 bases are TGTGCCAGCTCACCAACCACGGTTAGCGCCTACAATGAGCAGTTCTTC. Its protein product is CASSPTTVSAYNEQFF.

The CDR3 DNA reads TGTGCCAGCAGACTCACAGGGGCAGGGGCCAACGTCCTGACTTTC. It codes for CASRLTGAGANVLTF. The chain combines TRBV7-2 with TRBJ2-6, with 7 bases fitting TRBD1. The CDR3 covers 15 residues. V trimming: 6 bases; J trimming: 4 bases; junction bases outside the gene matches: 6. Germline CDR1 is SGHTA and CDR2 is FQGNSA.

The chain combines TRBV6-2 or TRBV6-3 with TRBJ2-3, with TRBD2 matching over 8 bases. CDR1 and CDR2 (germline): MNHEY, SVGEGT. CDR3 size: 13 residues. Germline trimming cut 7 bases from V and 3 bases from J; bases unmatched to any gene: 3. CDR3 loop: CASTGLATDTQYF. The CDR3 coding sequence is TGTGCCAGCACAGGACTAGCAACAGATACGCAGTATTTT.

The sample holds a few counts of this clonotype. This rearrangement joins TRBV10-1 to TRBJ2-3; no clear D. Trimming took off 0 bases at V and 0 bases at J, with 1 base between the two ends. The V gene's germline CDR1 is WNHNN and CDR2 SYGVQD (reference sequence). This CDR3 is 13 amino acids long. The CDR3 protein is CASSESSTDTQYF. The CDR3 bases are TGCGCCAGCAGTGAGTCTAGCACAGATACGCAGTATTTT.

This clonotype was observed many times. The chain joins TRBV20-1 to TRBJ1-5; the D gene is possibly TRBD1 (5 bases). The CDR3 totals 13 residues. CDR1 is DFQATT, CDR2 SNEGSKA, per germline (reference sequence). The CDR3 loop is CSAPGISNQPQHF. The CDR3 nucleotides are TGCAGCGCCCCAGGGATTAGCAATCAGCCCCAGCATTTT.

V is TRBV6-6 and J is TRBJ2-7; 8 bases are shared with TRBD1. Germline-derived CDR1 and CDR2 are MNHNY and SVGAGI (reference sequence). The J segment lost 6 bases and the V segment lost 0 bases, leaving 4 bases of the junction unmatched. The CDR3 sequence is 14 residues long. CDR3 nucleotides: TGTGCCAGCAGTTACTCGTTACAGGGGGGCGAGCAGTACTTC. This codes for CASSYSLQGGEQYF.

The V call is TRBV2, the J call TRBJ2-7; weak D call: TRBD1 (6 bases). The CDR3 has 12 amino acids. CDR1 is SNHLY and CDR2 is FYNNEI in the germline V gene. V lost 7 bases, J lost 4 bases, and 11 bases lay in between. The CDR3 nucleotides read TGTGCCAGCACCTGGGACACATACGAGCAGTACTTC. It translates to CASTWDTYEQYF. Combining the CDR3 with reference TRBV2 and TRBJ2-7 gives the whole variable domain EPEVTQTPSHQVTQMGQEVILRCVPISNHLYFYWYRQILGQKVEFLVSFYNNEISEKSEIFDDQFSVERPDGSNFTLKIRSTKLEDSAMYFCASTWDTYEQYFGPGTRLTVT.

This clonotype came up a few times. V and J are TRBV29-1 and TRBJ1-6; D unclear. The V and J ends lost 0 bases and 1 base respectively, with 13 bases between them. The CDR3 has 17 amino acids. Germline assignment: CDR1 SQVTM and CDR2 ANQGSEA. In nucleotides, the CDR3 is TGCAGCGTTGAAGATCTTAACGGGAGGTCCTATAATTCACCCCTCCACTTT. Translation gives CSVEDLNGRSYNSPLHF.

The chain employs TRBV28 and TRBJ1-2, with D tentatively TRBD1 (6 bases). The V end lost 8 bases, the J end lost 14 bases, and 21 bases lay between the germline ends. In germline, CDR1 is MDHEN, CDR2 SYDVKM. The CDR3 is 12 amino acids. The CDR3 sequence is CASQAGTTLKTF. The CDR3 nucleotides are TGTGCCAGCCAAGCCGGGACAACCCTCAAAACCTTC.

The sample holds many counts of this clonotype. The chain employs TRBV7-7 and TRBJ2-2; D not resolved. Germline CDR1 SSHAT, CDR2 FNYEAQ (reference sequence). The V end lost 1 base, the J end lost 4 bases, and 16 bases lay between the germline ends. The CDR3 totals 17 residues. The CDR3 DNA reads TGTGCCAGCAGCTTAGAATCCGTAGCAATAGGCACCGGGGAGCTGTTTTTT. It is translated as CASSLESVAIGTGELFF.

On this clonotype itself: This may come from a read error, since a much larger clone is one base off. DNA for the CDR3: TGTGTCTGGAGTACCATAGCGGAGCAGTACTTC. Its translation: CVWSTIAEQYF. The chain links TRBV30 to TRBJ2-7, with D maybe TRBD2 (5 bases). CDR1 is GTSNPN, CDR2 SVGIG, per germline (reference sequence). The CDR3 sequence is 11 residues long.

The table lists this clonotype with many counts. The chain employs TRBV29-1 and TRBJ2-7, with TRBD1 identical over 12 bases. V shed 6 bases, J shed 6 bases, and the junction held 18 bases outside the gene matches. This CDR3 has 17 amino acids. CDR1 is SQVTM, CDR2 ANQGSEA, per germline. CDR3 nucleotides: TGCAGCGTCGCACTCTTCCTCGGGACAGGGGGCGCGGGCGAGCAGTACTTC. Translating gives CSVALFLGTGGAGEQYF.

This clonotype has a count of ten or more. The J gene is TRBJ2-7, the V gene TRBV27, with 10 bases identical to TRBD1. This CDR3 is 15 amino acids long. The ends lost 6 bases at V and 2 bases at J; junction bases unmatched: 7. The V gene's germline CDR1 is MNHEY and CDR2 SMNVEV (reference sequence). CDR3 coding DNA: TGTGCCAGCAGCACGGGGACAGGGGTAACCTACGAGCAGTACTTC. Encoded protein: CASSTGTGVTYEQYF.

This clonotype was observed a handful of times. The V and J genes are TRBV12-3 or TRBV12-4 and TRBJ1-4; TRBD1 matches 7 bases. Losses at the gene ends were 6 bases for V and 4 bases for J; bases not matched to a gene: 2. This CDR3 has 13 amino acids. CDR3 amino acids: CASRGQINEKLFF. As DNA, the CDR3 is TGTGCCAGCAGGGGACAGATTAATGAAAAACTGTTTTTT.

This clonotype was seen many times. The rearrangement uses TRBV20-1 and TRBJ2-3; 10 positions agree with TRBD2. The junction had 7 bases not matched to a gene; V was cut back by 0 bases and J by 7 bases. CDR3 size: 15 residues. The germline V gene has CDR1 DFQATT and CDR2 SNEGSKA (reference sequence). The CDR3 sequence: CSARDASGSTYTQYF. As DNA, the CDR3 is TGCAGTGCTAGAGACGCTAGCGGGAGTACGTATACGCAGTATTTT.

Regarding this clonotype: This may arise from a read error, as a much more abundant clone is one base away. The genes are TRBV7-9 and TRBJ1-3, with D uncertain. Germline V CDR1 and CDR2: SEHNR, FQNEAQ (reference sequence). The CDR3 runs to 15 residues. Written as DNA, the CDR3 is TGTACCAGCAGCTCCCGCGCAGTCTCTGGAAACACCATATATTTT. This codes for CTSSSRAVSGNTIYF.

CDR3 sequence reads: CASSPDRAEKLFF. The CDR3 DNA sequence: TGTGCCAGCAGCCCAGACAGGGCTGAAAAACTGTTTTTT. The chain couples TRBV7-2 to TRBJ1-4; 7 positions agree with TRBD1. The CDR3 extends over 13 amino acids. CDR1 is SGHTA, CDR2 FQGNSA, per germline. J was trimmed by 7 bases and V by 5 bases; bases with no gene match: 4.

The chain uses TRBV7-9 and TRBJ2-2; D uncertain. The CDR3 sequence is 12 residues long. Per the germline V gene, CDR1 is SEHNR and CDR2 is FQNEAQ (reference sequence). Trimming took 5 bases from V and 8 from J, leaving 9 bases between them. The CDR3 region is CASSPLAGELFF. The CDR3 DNA reads TGTGCCAGCAGCCCGTTGGCGGGGGAGCTGTTTTTT.

The table lists this clonotype with many counts. The V gene is TRBV29-1, the J gene TRBJ2-3; 9 bases are a match to TRBD2. The V gene end was trimmed by 0 bases and the J gene end by 0 bases; junction bases not matched to a gene: 1. CDR3 length equals 15 residues. In germline, CDR1 is SQVTM, CDR2 ANQGSEA. CDR3 protein: CSVEETSGSTDTQYF. The CDR3 DNA reads as TGCAGCGTTGAAGAGACTAGCGGTAGCACAGATACGCAGTATTTT.